Below are 6 T cell receptor beta chains sequenced from a single sample in a study of Ad26.COV2.S vaccination and SARS-CoV-2 variants. Method: immunoSEQ multiplex PCR; TCRdb's copy keeps in-frame clones and lacks some. In the table there are some 420,000 clones, 85% to 90% of which are singletons. The sample's treatment: around 19 received Ad26.COV2.S at low or high dose, single or two shots; roughly five received placebo; per-sample allocation not given. After the first vaccine or placebo injection, samples were drawn on day 63. Sequencing was performed on peripheral blood, taken in a trial of Ad26.COV2.S vaccine versus placebo. The receptors originated from a person between 18 and 59 years old who received the Ad26.COV2.S COVID-19 vaccine or a placebo.

This clone was found once. The chain joins TRBV6-7 to TRBJ2-3, with D possibly matching TRBD2 (5 bases). TRBV6-7 is placed among ORFs of uncertain function. V gave up 3 bases and J gave up 5 bases, with 27 bases separating them. The CDR3 is 19 residues long. The CDR3 reads CASSYGPQEEANAQDTQYF. CDR3 nucleotide sequence: TGTGCCAGCAGTTATGGTCCCCAGGAGGAGGCCAACGCACAAGATACGCAGTATTTT.

This chain links TRBV2 with TRBJ2-7; D remains ambiguous. The germline CDR1 and CDR2 sequences are SNHLY and FYNNEI. Trimming pared 5 bases from V and 2 bases from J, leaving 13 bases between. The CDR3 extends over 14 amino acids. CDR3 residues: CASSQTSRTYEQYF. CDR3 sequence (DNA): TGTGCCAGCAGTCAGACAAGCCGGACCTACGAGCAGTACTTC.

The rearrangement joins TRBV7-2 to TRBJ2-5, with TRBD2 matching 9 bases. Germline V gene lookup returns CDR1 SGHTA and CDR2 FQGNSA. V was clipped by 1 base and J by 4 bases; unmatched bases: 7. The CDR3 is 16 amino acids. For the CDR3, the DNA is TGTGCCAGCAGCTTAGGTAGCGGGGGCGGCGGAGAGACCCAGTACTTC. This codes for CASSLGSGGGGETQYF.

The J gene is TRBJ2-5, the V gene TRBV15; weak D call: TRBD1 (6 bases). The germline V and J ends were trimmed by 1 base and 5 bases, with 14 bases remaining between them. The CDR3 covers 15 residues. Germline V CDR1 and CDR2: LNHNV, YYDKDF (reference sequence). The CDR3 region is CATSRVGRRGETQYF. The CDR3 nucleotides are TGTGCCACCAGCAGAGTCGGACGAAGGGGGGAGACCCAGTACTTC.

Points on this clone: The same CDR3 can be traced to other DNA sequences in this sample. The genes are TRBV20-1 and TRBJ2-1, with D unclear. The germline gives CDR1 DFQATT, CDR2 SNEGSKA (reference sequence). The CDR3 is made up of 11 amino acids. The V and J ends lost 5 bases and 4 bases respectively, with 6 bases between them. CDR3 nucleotides: TGCAGTGCTCGATTATACAATGAGCAGTTCTTC. Translated: CSARLYNEQFF.

The chain joins TRBV11-3 to TRBJ2-3, with D unclear. Trimming cost V 0 bases and J 6 bases, with 10 bases left between them. This CDR3 has 14 residues. Germline loops: CDR1 SGHNT, CDR2 YENEEA. In DNA, the CDR3 is TGTGCCAGCAGCTTAGAATCCCGTGAGGATACGCAGTATTTT. Encoded protein: CASSLESREDTQYF. Looking up the rest from reference TRBV11-3 and TRBJ2-3 gives the full variable domain: EAGVVQSPRYKIIEKKQPVAFWCNPISGHNTLYWYLQNLGQGPELLIRYENEEAVDDSQLPKDRFSAERLKGVDSTLKIQPAELGDSAVYLCASSLESREDTQYFGPGTRLTVL.